A single sample is the source of the 23 T cell receptor beta chains below, sequenced in a study of T cell responses to AZD1222 COVID-19 vaccine. Assay used: immunoSEQ multiplex PCR; TCRdb lists only in-frame clones, some missing. The sample shows 46,000 or so clones, about 80% of them seen only once. The sequencing here drew on peripheral blood, taken on day 0 of AZD1222 vaccination. The receptors were gathered from an adult in good health.

In DNA, the CDR3 is TGTGCCAGCACCCGGGCAGTAGTCACTGAAGCTTTCTTT. It codes for CASTRAVVTEAFF. This chain links TRBV12-3 or TRBV12-4 with TRBJ1-1; D not resolved. V was pared by 7 bases and J by 4 bases, with 13 bases between. This CDR3 has 13 amino acids.

The gene calls are TRBV28 and TRBJ1-6; D possibly corresponds to TRBD1 (5 bases). The germline V gene has CDR1 MDHEN and CDR2 SYDVKM. The CDR3 loop spans 17 amino acids. The V gene lost 4 bases and the J gene lost 0 bases, with 13 bases spanning the gap. The CDR3 region has the DNA TGTGCCAGCAGTTCCAGTGCAGGGAGCTCCTATAATTCACCCCTCCACTTT. Protein sequence: CASSSSAGSSYNSPLHF.

The CDR3 region is CSARDREIAFF. The CDR3 coding sequence is TGCAGTGCTAGGGACAGGGAGATAGCTTTCTTT. The chain has TRBV20-1 and TRBJ1-1, with 8 bases identical to TRBD1. Germline values: CDR1 DFQATT, CDR2 SNEGSKA (reference sequence). The CDR3 totals 11 residues. V shed 3 bases, J shed 10 bases, and the junction held 4 bases outside the gene matches.

The V and J genes are TRBV28 and TRBJ1-4; the D gene is possibly TRBD1 (5 bases). Germline loops: CDR1 MDHEN, CDR2 SYDVKM. Between the trimmed V and J ends, which lost 6 bases and 4 bases, there was a span of 24 bases. The CDR3 is 18 amino acids. DNA of the CDR3: TGTGCCAGCAGCCCTAATTCCGGAAAAGGGGCAATTAATGAAAAACTGTTTTTT. Its translation is CASSPNSGKGAINEKLFF.

The chain combines TRBV6-5 with TRBJ2-2; D remains unclear. The V gene lost 4 bases and the J gene lost 1 base, with 1 base spanning the gap. Germline-derived CDR1 and CDR2 are MNHEY and SVGAGI. The CDR3 extends over 12 amino acids. The CDR3 bases are TGTGCCAGCAGTTTGAACACCGGGGAGCTGTTTTTT. This translates into CASSLNTGELFF.

Only a few counts were recorded for this clone. The rearrangement links TRBV11-2 to TRBJ1-1; no clear D. Per the germline V gene, CDR1 is SGHAT and CDR2 is FQNNGV. The CDR3 contains 13 residues. V was trimmed by 3 bases and J by 3 bases, leaving 8 bases between them. The CDR3 loop is CASSFYGHTEAFF. CDR3 coding DNA: TGTGCCAGCAGCTTCTATGGGCACACTGAAGCTTTCTTT.

The chain joins TRBV10-2 to TRBJ2-7, with 7 bases aligning to TRBD1. With 11 bases clipped from V and 4 bases from J, the junction kept 5 bases outside the gene matches. The CDR3 has 11 residues. Germline CDR1 reads WSHSY; CDR2 reads SAAADI. CDR3 sequence: CASGDRYEQYV. In DNA, the CDR3 is TGCGCCTCCGGGGACAGATACGAGCAGTACGTC.

The gene calls are TRBV19 and TRBJ1-6, with 7 nucleotides matching TRBD1. After removal of 5 bases from V and 10 bases from J, the junction contained 8 bases not matched to a gene. Germline CDR1 and CDR2: LNHDA and SQIVND (reference sequence). The CDR3 loop spans 14 amino acids. For the CDR3, the DNA is TGTGCCAGTAGTGCGCACAGGGGATGGTCACCCCTCCACTTT. Translation gives CASSAHRGWSPLHF.

The rearrangement links TRBV5-4 to TRBJ1-2, with D uncertain. Trimming pared 2 bases from V and 0 bases from J, leaving 11 bases between. The CDR3 consists of 15 residues. From germline, CDR1 is SGHNT and CDR2 YYREEE (reference sequence). Here the CDR3 DNA reads TGTGCCAGCAGCTTCACTGACTTAGCTAACTATGGCTACACCTTC. Its protein product is CASSFTDLANYGYTF.

The chain joins TRBV2 to TRBJ2-5, with 13 bases lining up with TRBD2. The CDR3 runs to 16 residues. The germline gives CDR1 SNHLY, CDR2 FYNNEI. After removal of 6 bases from V and 4 bases from J, the junction contained 8 bases not matched to a gene. The CDR3 DNA sequence: TGTGCCAGCAGGAAGACCTGGACTAGCGGGGGAGAGACCCAGTACTTC. This sequence encodes CASRKTWTSGGETQYF.

CDR3 region: CASSPRLGTSDTDTQYF. The CDR3 DNA sequence: TGTGCCAGCAGCCCTCGCCTCGGGACTAGCGACACAGATACGCAGTATTTT. The chain is built from TRBV7-9 and TRBJ2-3; 10 bases match TRBD2. Germline assignment: CDR1 SEHNR and CDR2 FQNEAQ (reference sequence). The CDR3 runs to 17 residues. Losses at the gene ends were 5 bases for V and 2 bases for J; bases not matched to a gene: 10.

The gene calls are TRBV6-5 and TRBJ2-3; TRBD2 aligns across 13 bases. This CDR3 comprises 15 residues. Per the germline V gene, CDR1 is MNHEY and CDR2 is SVGAGI. Trimming cost V 6 bases and J 5 bases; bases outside gene matches: 5. CDR3 DNA sequence: TGTGCCAGCAGAAGGGGGACTAGCGGGGAAGATACGCAGTATTTT. Translation gives CASRRGTSGEDTQYF.

The genes are TRBV28 and TRBJ2-6; D not certain. V lost 2 bases and J lost 0, with 5 bases in between. CDR1 and CDR2 (germline): MDHEN, SYDVKM. The CDR3 extends over 15 amino acids. As DNA, the CDR3 is TGTGCCAGCAGTTTACTGACCTCTGGGGCCAACGTCCTGACTTTC. This encodes CASSLLTSGANVLTF. Using reference TRBV28 and TRBJ2-6 for the parts outside the CDR3, the full variable domain is DVKVTQSSRYLVKRTGEKVFLECVQDMDHENMFWYRQDPGLGLRLIYFSYDVKMKEKGDIPEGYSVSREKKERFSLILESASTNQTSMYLCASSLLTSGANVLTFGAGSRLTVL.

With respect to this clone: Relative to the germline gene, one junction end is altered; a read error may explain this. The chain recombines TRBV6-1 with TRBJ2-2; 9 bases fit TRBD1. The CDR3 extends over 19 amino acids. Germline V lookup: CDR1 MNHNS, CDR2 SASEGT. This chain's CDR3 is CASSQAPFILDRGTGELFF. For the CDR3, the DNA is TGTGCCAGCAGTCAAGCCCCGTTCATCTTGGACAGGGGCACCGGGGAGCTGTTTTTT.

V and J are TRBV29-1 and TRBJ1-2; a weak D match, TRBD1 (5 bases). Germline CDR1 SQVTM, CDR2 ANQGSEA. Trimming cost V 0 bases and J 4 bases, with 12 bases left between them. The CDR3 runs to 14 residues. The CDR3 sequence is CSVEDRAGRYGYTF. As DNA, the CDR3 is TGCAGCGTTGAAGACAGGGCGGGTCGCTATGGCTACACCTTC.

The chain joins TRBV5-5 to TRBJ1-1, with 7 bases identical to TRBD1. Germline V gives CDR1 SGHKS, CDR2 YYEKEE (reference sequence). CDR3 length: 14 residues. Trimming cost V 4 bases and J 3 bases; bases outside gene matches: 6. DNA of the CDR3: TGTGCCAGCAGCCGGGGACAGATGTACACTGAAGCTTTCTTT. This translates into CASSRGQMYTEAFF.

This clone has more than one count but fewer than ten. This chain connects TRBV4-1 to TRBJ1-3; D gene unclear. CDR1 is MGHRA, CDR2 YSYEKL, per germline. Trimming took off 1 base at V and 4 bases at J, with 14 bases between the two ends. This CDR3 spans 16 amino acids. This CDR3 reads CASSQGNSVPGNTIYF. DNA of the CDR3: TGCGCCAGCAGCCAAGGGAACTCCGTCCCCGGAAACACCATATATTTT.

The rearrangement links TRBV2 to TRBJ2-1; 9 nucleotides agree with TRBD1. The V gene end was trimmed by 11 bases and the J gene end by 7 bases; junction bases not matched to a gene: 12. The CDR3 consists of 14 residues. Germline CDR1 is SNHLY and CDR2 is FYNNEI. The CDR3 bases are TGTGCCGGTGTTACAGGGGGCGCTGGGAATGAGCAGTTCTTC. The encoded protein is CAGVTGGAGNEQFF.

This clone was seen a handful of times. This chain connects TRBV7-2 to TRBJ2-4; no clear D gene. CDR3 size: 18 residues. Germline V gives CDR1 SGHTA, CDR2 FQGNSA. V was clipped by 5 bases and J by 5 bases, with 25 bases between them. CDR3: CASSPVGRWGVSQNIQYF. For the CDR3, the DNA is TGTGCCAGCAGCCCTGTAGGACGGTGGGGTGTCAGCCAAAACATTCAGTACTTC. The full variable domain, with the rest looked up from reference TRBV7-2 and TRBJ2-4, is GAGVSQSPSNKVTEKGKDVELRCDPISGHTALYWYRQSLGQGLEFLIYFQGNSAPDKSGLPSDRFSAERTGGSVSTLTIQRTQQEDSAVYLCASSPVGRWGVSQNIQYFGAGTRLSVL.

The chain links TRBV3-1 (or the pseudogene TRBV3-2) to TRBJ1-1; 7 positions match TRBD1. The V gene's germline CDR1 is LGHDT and CDR2 YNNKEL (reference sequence). The CDR3 covers 11 residues. Losses at the gene ends were 6 bases for V and 7 bases for J; bases not matched to a gene: 2. CDR3 DNA sequence: TGTGCCAGCAGGACAGGGCTTGAAGCTTTCTTT. It specifies CASRTGLEAFF.

The chain has TRBV3-1 (or the pseudogene TRBV3-2) and TRBJ1-4; D gene uncertain. CDR3 size: 15 residues. The V end was cut by 0 bases, the J end by 8 bases, with 13 bases between. Germline V CDR1 and CDR2: LGHDT, YNNKEL (reference sequence). CDR3 in amino acids: CASSQESWRVEKLFF. DNA of the CDR3: TGTGCCAGCAGCCAAGAGTCCTGGCGGGTAGAAAAACTGTTTTTT.

V gene TRBV18 combines with J gene TRBJ1-4; 8 nucleotides agree with TRBD1. Germline CDR1 is KGHSH and CDR2 is LQKENI. The length of the CDR3 is 14 residues. The V gene end was trimmed by 4 bases and the J gene end by 7 bases; junction bases not matched to a gene: 5. The CDR3 spells CASSQTGEAEKLFF. CDR3 bases: TGTGCCAGCTCACAGACAGGGGAGGCTGAAAAACTGTTTTTT. Based on the CDR3 plus reference TRBV18 and TRBJ1-4, the full variable domain is NAGVMQNPRHLVRRRGQEARLRCSPMKGHSHVYWYRQLPEEGLKFMVYLQKENIIDESGMPKERFSAEFPKEGPSILRIQQVVRGDSAAYFCASSQTGEAEKLFFGSGTQLSVL.

The table lists this clone with a count of one. The J gene is TRBJ1-1, the V gene TRBV28; maybe TRBD1 (5 bases). CDR1 MDHEN and CDR2 SYDVKM come from the germline V gene. Trimming cost V 6 bases and J 0 bases, with 14 bases left between them. This CDR3 has 15 amino acids. CDR3 DNA sequence: TGTGCCAGCAGCATACCAGGGCGGATGAACACTGAAGCTTTCTTT. The encoded protein is CASSIPGRMNTEAFF.